The T cell receptor (beta chain) described here comes from a study of identical twins listed by TCRdb under 2016. Regarding the study in general: To test whether fetal clonotypes persist, the study used deep sequencing on TCR alpha and beta repertoires from monozygotic twins, unrelated adults of various ages, and cord blood. To rule out contamination, the twin experiments were replicated at different times with different library preparation protocols. Study-level results and caveats: In monozygotic twins, out-of-frame TCR alpha sharing was systematically underestimated by recombination models, although the models agreed with sharing between unrelated individuals. Fewer insertions were carried by abundant cord blood beta clonotypes, a similar but weaker trend appeared in young adult naive repertoires, and no such trend appeared in memory repertoires. Compared with coincidental sharing between unrelated individuals, out-of-frame TCR alpha sequences shared between twins showed an excess of sequences with low generation probability. Conclusions relied on cross-sectional statistical analysis, since the same donors could not be followed over many years. Zero-insertion analyses could be partly confounded by invariant T cells such as MAIT and iNKT, though diverse VJ usage argued against such confounding for most clonotypes. The excess sharing between twins in beta out-of-frame sequences was weaker because fewer shared sequences reduced the signal-to-noise ratio.

The library was obtained by 5' RACE. Sequencing relied on an Illumina HiSeq 2000. A universal primer binding site was added through template switching, and the final cDNA carried a unique molecular identifier so that TCR cDNA molecules could be counted accurately. First-strand cDNA for TCR alpha and beta chains was synthesized from specific primers in the conserved constant-segment region. To control for contamination, each cDNA library was double barcoded with a SMART-Mk sample barcode plus Illumina barcodes. TruSeq adapter sequences along with Illumina sample barcodes were introduced in two successive PCR steps. The Illumina HiSeq platform was used with custom primers to sequence TCR alpha and beta cDNA libraries. Concerning the study's data processing: Unique molecular identifiers were extracted from raw reads with MiGEC, and CDR3 positions were determined with MiXCR. For each individual, recombination models were inferred using an EM algorithm with the repgenHMM and IGoR tools. Shared clonotypes were analyzed with the tcR package in R, and sharing was normalized by the product of cloneset sizes. Out-of-frame nonproductive sequences were analyzed to study raw recombination free of thymic and clonal selection effects. In TCRdb, the public reads were trimmed at Q25 with fastp and aligned with MiXCR, with productive beta chains retained. Entries that share a CDR3 protein sequence are merged under the most common genes and DNA. The V and J calls reflect TCRdb's pipeline rather than the authors' work. For this sample the table gives 450,000 to 500,000 distinct CDR3 sequences, of which about 13% were detected only once. The biggest ten clones account for approximately 0.9% of the sample.

All donors were healthy Caucasians. Three pairs of female monozygotic twins, all aged roughly 18 to 29 years, were included in the twin cohort. Positive isolation kits from Invitrogen were used to isolate CD4+ and CD8+ T cell populations. This clonotype was seen repeatedly, ten times or more. This receptor's antigen is unknown. The record has no base qualities; no much larger clone is one base away. CDR1 is given as SQVTM and CDR2 as ANQGSEA, both from the germline V gene. For this chain, trimming is 3 bases at the V end and 2 bases at the J end, and the number of junction bases without a gene match is 8. Counted from cysteine to phenylalanine, this CDR3 has 16 amino acids. The retained sequence is limited to the CDR3, 48 bases, with the frame set at the first base. These records were also assigned to another study, of yellow fever vaccine responses in identical twins. In that second paper, the authors write: According to the authors, in identical twins the way T cells responded to vaccination appeared partly convergent and partly personalized. In identical twins, the study followed T cell clones that responded to the vaccine with precision.

The rearranged chain carries TRBV29-1 and TRBJ2-1; 9 bases in between match TRBD2. The TCR sequence derives from a woman aged 18-35 years in good health. The specimen sequenced was CD4+ T cells sorted from blood. The DNA is TGCAGCGTTGAGTTTTGGGGCGGGAGGGCCTACAATGAGCAGTTCTTC. Its translation is CSVEFWGGRAYNEQFF.